Described below is a single TCR beta chain sequence and its context. This table comes from immunoSEQ multiplex PCR, and its TCRdb copy is limited to in-frame clones, with some not included. The sample shows hundreds of thousands of clones, roughly nine tenths of them seen only once. The data were taken from a study of blood T cell repertoires in COVID-19. Across the study: Both acute and convalescent COVID-19 samples were obtained from the United States, Italy and Spain. In each case, the material was cDNA or gDNA derived from T cells, B-cell-depleted T cells, or PBMCs.

The study assigned cohorts using participant-reported clinical history. Recovered status applied to Cohort 3 donors who had two consecutive negative PCRs. It also applied to those with clearance or with symptom resolution. Per the germline V gene, CDR1 is SQVTM and CDR2 is ANQGSEA. V gave up 7 bases and J gave up 2 bases, with 14 bases separating them. The CDR3 sequence is 13 residues long. The origin of this receptor is a man aged 30 to 45 who had recovered from COVID-19. Sequencing was carried out using PBMCs or T cells enriched from blood (not recorded which). V usage is TRBV29-1 and J usage is TRBJ2-5; D may be TRBD2 (6 bases). The CDR3 loop reads CSASGGAQETQYF. The DNA for the CDR3 is TGCAGCGCCTCTGGCGGGGCACAAGAGACCCAGTACTTC.